The entry that follows covers one T cell receptor (beta chain) sequence. What it binds is not known. Sequenced material consisted of expressed TCRB transcripts (all of the isolated RNA was reverse transcribed). Using immunoSEQ multiplex PCR, the repertoire was profiled, and TCRdb retains in-frame clones only, with some absent. This table holds some 410,000 clones, approximately 10% found once. This record belongs to a study of beta chain features in type 1 diabetes. Study-wide points: Shorter TCRB CDR3s, moderately but significantly so, marked every one of the four CD4+ subsets in Type 1 diabetes patients.

CDR1 and CDR2 (germline): SEHNR, FQNEAQ (reference sequence). The CDR3 length is 13 residues. Trimming cost V 4 bases and J 6 bases, with 10 bases left between them. The rearrangement joins TRBV7-9 to TRBJ2-1; D gene uncertain. Sequenced material: naive CD4+ T cells from blood. The receptor was isolated from a young woman in good health. CDR3 sequence (DNA): TGTGCCAGCAGCTGGCGAGCCCTCAATGAGCAGTTCTTC. Translating it yields CASSWRALNEQFF.